This T cell receptor (beta chain) was identified during a study of blood T cell repertoires in COVID-19. About the study: Italy, Spain and the United States were the sources of the convalescent and acute COVID-19 samples. Sources were T cells, B-cell-depleted T cells, or PBMCs; the material itself was cDNA or gDNA.

Here immunoSEQ multiplex PCR was the method, and the copy in TCRdb shows in-frame clones only, minus some. The table lists 80,000 or so clones, 80% of them singletons, with under 5.5% in the top ten. With 4 bases clipped from V and 7 bases from J, the junction kept 6 bases outside the gene matches. This CDR3 region has 14 residues. Per the germline V gene, CDR1 is SGDLS and CDR2 is YYNGEE. This TCR was recovered from a woman in her sixties or seventies with acute or convalescent COVID-19. The sample consisted of peripheral blood. The chain recombines TRBV9 with TRBJ1-5; 9 nucleotides align to TRBD1. CDR3 sequence: CASSLGQGSQPQHF. As DNA, the CDR3 is TGTGCCAGCAGCTTAGGACAGGGGTCGCAGCCCCAGCATTTT.